Sequencing of this T cell receptor (beta chain) was carried out in a study of T-cell reconstitution after alpha-beta-depleted transplantation in children (TCRdb year 2016). Looking at the study overall: T-cell immune reconstitution after TCRalphabeta/CD19-depleted allogeneic hematopoietic cell transplantation in children was quantitatively tracked in the study by means of TCR repertoire profiling.

Points the paper makes about the study in general: In some patients, the high TCRbeta diversity seen at day 60 was put down to recipient T cells and intrathymic progenitors that had survived conditioning. The apparently early recovery of alphabetaT-cell counts about two months after transplant reportedly depended on only several hundred rapidly expanded clones that came from non-depleted graft cells. Over the following months the frequencies of hyperexpanded clones went down, and after one year T-cell counts and TCRbeta diversity were mostly credited to newly produced T cells.

Sample treatment or condition, as interpreted from the label and publication: allogeneic hematopoietic cell transplantation with graft depleted of TCRalphabeta T cells and CD19 B cells. The transplant recipients were children given TCRalphabeta/CD19-depleted allogeneic hematopoietic cell grafts. The method was PCR. The sequencer was an Illumina HiSeq 2500. To normalize quantification of the TCRbeta repertoire, the TCR libraries were built with molecular barcoding that relied on unique molecular identifiers. The public reads were reprocessed in TCRdb via fastp at Q25 and MiXCR, keeping in-frame beta chains. Every distinct CDR3 protein forms one entry, paired with its most common genes and DNA. Across this sample there are approximately 500,000 distinct CDR3 sequences, with roughly a tenth seen only once. Together, the top ten hold 2% to 2.5% of the sample. Reading the germline V gene gives CDR1 LGHNA and CDR2 YSLEER. From cysteine to phenylalanine, the CDR3 is 15 amino acids long. CDR3 DNA is the only sequence kept; it has 45 bases, read in frame from the first base.

Remarks on this clonotype: What antigen it recognizes has not been identified. This may stem from a read error, because a much larger clone lies one nucleotide away.

Recombination linked TRBV4-3 to TRBJ2-2, with TRBD2 matching 8 junction bases. The clonotype originates from a child aged 2 to 10 with inherited bone marrow failure, due to receive a stem cell transplant. Material: PBMCs, obtained before TCRalphabeta/CD19-depleted stem cell transplant. The base sequence is TGCGCCAGCAGCCGGACGGGAGGGTACACCGGGGAGCCGTTTTTT. The resulting protein is CASSRTGGYTGEPFF.